This paragraph covers one T cell receptor (beta chain) sequence. Per the germline V gene, CDR1 is SGHTA and CDR2 is FQGNSA. Trimming stripped 4 bases from V and 8 bases from J, with 12 bases between. The CDR3 consists of 13 residues. These data belong to a study of blood T cell repertoires in COVID-19. Study-level background: The samples span acute and convalescent COVID-19 from the United States, Italy and Spain. The cDNA or gDNA used as material had been derived from T cells, B-cell-depleted T cells, or PBMCs.

The protocol was immunoSEQ multiplex PCR, while the TCRdb copy is restricted to in-frame clones and leaves out a portion. This table holds approximately 350,000 clones, more than 75% found once. The clonotype originates from a woman younger than 35 who had recovered from COVID-19. The chain links TRBV7-2 to TRBJ2-1; D may be TRBD2 (5 bases). Sample: peripheral blood. The CDR3 bases are TGTGCCAGCAGCTCGGACTCCCCTGATGAGCAGTTCTTC. Protein sequence: CASSSDSPDEQFF.